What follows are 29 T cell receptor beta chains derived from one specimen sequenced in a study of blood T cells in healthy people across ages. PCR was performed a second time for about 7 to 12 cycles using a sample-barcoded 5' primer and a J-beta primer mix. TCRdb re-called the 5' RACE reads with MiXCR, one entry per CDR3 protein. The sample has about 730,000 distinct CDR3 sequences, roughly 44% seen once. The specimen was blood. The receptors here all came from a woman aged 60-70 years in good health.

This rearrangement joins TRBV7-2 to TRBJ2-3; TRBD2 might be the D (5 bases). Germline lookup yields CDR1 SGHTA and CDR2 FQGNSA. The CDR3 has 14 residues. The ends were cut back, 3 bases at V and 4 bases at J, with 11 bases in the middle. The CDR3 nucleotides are TGTGCCAGCAGCTTCGAGCGGAGATCAGATACGCAGTATTTT. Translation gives CASSFERRSDTQYF. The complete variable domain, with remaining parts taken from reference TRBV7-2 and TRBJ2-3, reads GAGVSQSPSNKVTEKGKDVELRCDPISGHTALYWYRQSLGQGLEFLIYFQGNSAPDKSGLPSDRFSAERTGGSVSTLTIQRTQQEDSAVYLCASSFERRSDTQYFGPGTRLTVL.

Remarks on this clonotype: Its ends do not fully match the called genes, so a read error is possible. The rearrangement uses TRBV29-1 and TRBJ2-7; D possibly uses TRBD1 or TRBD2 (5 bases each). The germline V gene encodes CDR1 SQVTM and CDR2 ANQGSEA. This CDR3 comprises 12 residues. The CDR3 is CSVSGASYVQYF. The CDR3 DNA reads TGCAGCGTATCCGGGGCGTCCTACGTGCAGTACTTC.

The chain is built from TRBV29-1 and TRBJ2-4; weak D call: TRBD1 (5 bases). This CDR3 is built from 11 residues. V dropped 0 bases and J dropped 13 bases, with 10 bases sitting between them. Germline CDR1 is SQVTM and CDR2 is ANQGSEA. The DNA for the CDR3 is TGCAGCGTTGAAGATCAGGGCATGCAGTACTTC. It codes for CSVEDQGMQYF.

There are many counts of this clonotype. This CDR3 reads CASREGQGGGYTF. CDR3 sequence (DNA): TGTGCCAGCAGGGAAGGACAAGGCGGTGGCTACACCTTC. The V gene is TRBV7-9, the J gene TRBJ1-2; D perhaps matches TRBD1 (5 bases). Trimming pared 6 bases from V and 7 bases from J, leaving 15 bases between. The length of the CDR3 is 13 residues. Germline CDR1 reads SEHNR; CDR2 reads FQNEAQ (reference sequence).

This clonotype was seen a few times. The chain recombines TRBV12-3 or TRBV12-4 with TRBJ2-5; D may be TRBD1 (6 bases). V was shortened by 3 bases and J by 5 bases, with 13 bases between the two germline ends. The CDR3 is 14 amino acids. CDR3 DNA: TGTGCCAGCAGTTTGTCAGGGGCGCGGGAGACCCAGTACTTC. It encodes CASSLSGARETQYF.

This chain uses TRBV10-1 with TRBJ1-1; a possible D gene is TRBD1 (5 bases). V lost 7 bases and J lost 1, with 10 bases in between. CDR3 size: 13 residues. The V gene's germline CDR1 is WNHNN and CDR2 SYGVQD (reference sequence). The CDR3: CASNGQGNTEAFF. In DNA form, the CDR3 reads TGCGCCAGCAACGGACAAGGGAACACTGAAGCTTTCTTT.

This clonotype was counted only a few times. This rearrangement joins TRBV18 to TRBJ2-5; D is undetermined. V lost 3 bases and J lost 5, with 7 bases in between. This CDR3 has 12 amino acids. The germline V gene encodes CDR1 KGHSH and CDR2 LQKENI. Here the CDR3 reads CASSPNTETQYF. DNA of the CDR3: TGTGCCAGCTCACCGAATACGGAGACCCAGTACTTC.

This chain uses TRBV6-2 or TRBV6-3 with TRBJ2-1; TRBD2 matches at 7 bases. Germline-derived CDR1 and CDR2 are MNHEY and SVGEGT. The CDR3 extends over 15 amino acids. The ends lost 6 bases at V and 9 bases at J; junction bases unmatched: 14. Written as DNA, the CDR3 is TGTGCCAGCAGAAGCTTACGGGGGGACCCCGGTGAGCAGTTCTTC. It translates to CASRSLRGDPGEQFF.

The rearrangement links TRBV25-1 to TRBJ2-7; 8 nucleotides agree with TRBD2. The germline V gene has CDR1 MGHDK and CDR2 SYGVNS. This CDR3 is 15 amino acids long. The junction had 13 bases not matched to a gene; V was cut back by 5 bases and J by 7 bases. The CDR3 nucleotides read TGTGCCAGCAGTCGAACAGCGGGAGTTTACAATGAGCAGTACTTC. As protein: CASSRTAGVYNEQYF.

CDR3 bases: TGCAGTGCTAGACCTAGACTAGCGGGGATGCAAGAGACCCAGTACTTC. Encoded protein: CSARPRLAGMQETQYF. This chain joins TRBV20-1 and TRBJ2-5; 11 bases match TRBD2. The CDR3 has 16 residues. Trimming at V came to 2 bases and at J to 2 bases, leaving 7 bases not matched to a gene. CDR1 is DFQATT and CDR2 is SNEGSKA in the germline V gene (reference sequence).

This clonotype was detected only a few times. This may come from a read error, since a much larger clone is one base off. Here the CDR3 DNA reads TGCAGTGCTAGAGATACTAGCGGGGACCCCTCTTACTACAATGAGCAGTACTTC. This encodes CSARDTSGDPSYYNEQYF. This chain connects TRBV20-1 to TRBJ2-5; 10 nucleotides match TRBD2. V was clipped by 0 bases and J by 11 bases; unmatched bases: 21. The CDR3 has 18 residues. The germline V gene encodes CDR1 DFQATT and CDR2 SNEGSKA (reference sequence).

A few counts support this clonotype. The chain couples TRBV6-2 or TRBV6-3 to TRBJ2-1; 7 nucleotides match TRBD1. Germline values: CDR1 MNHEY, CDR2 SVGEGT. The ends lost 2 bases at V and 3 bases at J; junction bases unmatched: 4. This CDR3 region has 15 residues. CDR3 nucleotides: TGTGCCAGCAGTTACGGGCAGGGGGACTACAATGAGCAGTTCTTC. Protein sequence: CASSYGQGDYNEQFF.

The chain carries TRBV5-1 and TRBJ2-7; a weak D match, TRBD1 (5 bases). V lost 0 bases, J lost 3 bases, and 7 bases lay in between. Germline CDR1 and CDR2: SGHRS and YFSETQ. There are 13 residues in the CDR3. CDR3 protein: CASSLAQGYEQYF. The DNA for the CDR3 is TGCGCCAGCAGCTTGGCCCAGGGCTACGAGCAGTACTTC.

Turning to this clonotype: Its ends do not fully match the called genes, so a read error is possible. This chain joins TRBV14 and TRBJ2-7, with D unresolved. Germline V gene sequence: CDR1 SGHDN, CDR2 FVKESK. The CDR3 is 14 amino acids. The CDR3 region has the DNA TGTGCCGGCAGCCAAGGCAGGAACCTCTACGAGCAGTACTTC. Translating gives CAGSQGRNLYEQYF.

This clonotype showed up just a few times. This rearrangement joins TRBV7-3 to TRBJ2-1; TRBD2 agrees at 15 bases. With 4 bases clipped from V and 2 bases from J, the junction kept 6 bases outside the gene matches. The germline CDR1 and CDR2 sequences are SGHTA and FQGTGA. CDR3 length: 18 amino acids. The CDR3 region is CASSSGLAGGRPYNEQFF. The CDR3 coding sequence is TGTGCCAGCAGCTCCGGACTAGCGGGAGGGAGGCCCTACAATGAGCAGTTCTTC. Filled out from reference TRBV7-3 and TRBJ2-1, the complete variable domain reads GAGVSQTPSNKVTEKGKYVELRCDPISGHTALYWYRQSLGQGPEFLIYFQGTGAADDSGLPNDRFFAVRPEGSVSTLKIQRTERGDSAVYLCASSSGLAGGRPYNEQFFGPGTRLTVL.

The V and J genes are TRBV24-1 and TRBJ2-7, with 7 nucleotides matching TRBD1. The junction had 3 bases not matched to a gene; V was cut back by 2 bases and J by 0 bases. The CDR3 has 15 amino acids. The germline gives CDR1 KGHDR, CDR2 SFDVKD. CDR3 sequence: CATSDWTGSSYEQYF. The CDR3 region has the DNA TGTGCCACCAGTGATTGGACAGGAAGCTCCTACGAGCAGTACTTC.

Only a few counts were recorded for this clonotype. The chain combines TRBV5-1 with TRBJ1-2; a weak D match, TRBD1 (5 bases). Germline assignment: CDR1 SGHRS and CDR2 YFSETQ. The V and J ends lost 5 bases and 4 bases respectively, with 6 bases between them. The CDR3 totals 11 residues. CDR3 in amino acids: CASRGVYGYTF. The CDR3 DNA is TGCGCCAGCAGAGGGGTCTATGGCTACACCTTC. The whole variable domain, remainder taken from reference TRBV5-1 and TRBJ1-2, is KAGVTQTPRYLIKTRGQQVTLSCSPISGHRSVSWYQQTPGQGLQFLFEYFSETQRNKGNFPGRFSGRQFSNSRSEMNVSTLELGDSALYLCASRGVYGYTFGSGTRLTVV.

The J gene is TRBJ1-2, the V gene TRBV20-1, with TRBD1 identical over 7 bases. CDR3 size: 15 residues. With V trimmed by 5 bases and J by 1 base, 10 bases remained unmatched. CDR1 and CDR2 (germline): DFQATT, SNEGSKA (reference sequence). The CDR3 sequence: CSALTQGKSNYGYTF. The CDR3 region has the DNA TGCAGTGCTCTCACACAGGGGAAGAGTAACTATGGCTACACCTTC.

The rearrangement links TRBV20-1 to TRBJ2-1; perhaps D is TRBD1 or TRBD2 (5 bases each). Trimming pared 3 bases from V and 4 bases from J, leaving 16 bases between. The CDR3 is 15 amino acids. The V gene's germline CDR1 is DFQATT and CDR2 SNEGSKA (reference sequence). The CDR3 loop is CSASWGILDYNEQFF. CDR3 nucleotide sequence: TGCAGTGCTAGTTGGGGGATCCTTGATTACAATGAGCAGTTCTTC.

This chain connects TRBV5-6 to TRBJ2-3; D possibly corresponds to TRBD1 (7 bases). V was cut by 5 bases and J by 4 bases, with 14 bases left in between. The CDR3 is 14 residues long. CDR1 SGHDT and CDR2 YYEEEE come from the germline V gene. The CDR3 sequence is CASRPDREADTQYF. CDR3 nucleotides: TGTGCCAGCAGACCTGACAGGGAGGCAGATACGCAGTATTTT.

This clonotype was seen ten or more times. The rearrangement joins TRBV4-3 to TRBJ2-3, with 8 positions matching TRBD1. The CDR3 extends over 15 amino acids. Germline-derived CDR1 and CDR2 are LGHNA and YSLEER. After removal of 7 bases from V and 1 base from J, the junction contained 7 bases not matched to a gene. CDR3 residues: CASKGQGGGTDTQYF. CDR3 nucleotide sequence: TGCGCCAGCAAAGGACAGGGCGGGGGCACAGATACGCAGTATTTT.

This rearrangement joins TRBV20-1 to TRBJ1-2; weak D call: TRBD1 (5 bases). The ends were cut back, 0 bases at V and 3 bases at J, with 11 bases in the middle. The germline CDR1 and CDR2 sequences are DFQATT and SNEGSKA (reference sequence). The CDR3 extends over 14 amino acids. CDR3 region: CSARDKRGDYGYTF. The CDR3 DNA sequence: TGCAGTGCTAGAGATAAACGGGGCGACTATGGCTACACCTTC.

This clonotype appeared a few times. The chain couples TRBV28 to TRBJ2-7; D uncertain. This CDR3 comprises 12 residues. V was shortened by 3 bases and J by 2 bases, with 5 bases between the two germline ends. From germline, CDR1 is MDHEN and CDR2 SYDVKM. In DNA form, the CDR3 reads TGTGCCAGCAGTTTGATGCCCTACGAGCAGTACTTC. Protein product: CASSLMPYEQYF.

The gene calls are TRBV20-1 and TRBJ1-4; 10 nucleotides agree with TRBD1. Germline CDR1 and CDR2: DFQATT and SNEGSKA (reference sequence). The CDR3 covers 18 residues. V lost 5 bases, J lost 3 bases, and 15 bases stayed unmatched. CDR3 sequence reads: CSAPDRGPHHTSNEKLFF. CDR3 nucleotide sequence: TGCAGTGCTCCAGACAGGGGGCCCCATCATACTTCTAATGAAAAACTGTTTTTT.

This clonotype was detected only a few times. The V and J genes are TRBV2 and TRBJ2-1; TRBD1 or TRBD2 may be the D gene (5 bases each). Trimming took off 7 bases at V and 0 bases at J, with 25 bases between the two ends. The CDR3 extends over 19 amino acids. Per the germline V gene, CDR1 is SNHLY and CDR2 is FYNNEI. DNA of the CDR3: TGTGCCAGCACCGGCCCCTCGGCAGGGAGCTTAAGCTCCTACAATGAGCAGTTCTTC. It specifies CASTGPSAGSLSSYNEQFF.

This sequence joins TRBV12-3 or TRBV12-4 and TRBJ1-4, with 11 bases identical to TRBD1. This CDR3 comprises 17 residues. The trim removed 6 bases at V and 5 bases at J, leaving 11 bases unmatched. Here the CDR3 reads CASSPTAGQGENEKLFF. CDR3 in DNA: TGTGCCAGCAGCCCCACCGCGGGACAGGGGGAAAATGAAAAACTGTTTTTT.

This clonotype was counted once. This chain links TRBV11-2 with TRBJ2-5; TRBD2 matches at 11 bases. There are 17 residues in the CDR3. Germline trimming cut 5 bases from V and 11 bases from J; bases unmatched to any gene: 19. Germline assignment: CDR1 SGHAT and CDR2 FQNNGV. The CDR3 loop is CASSTSSRASGGFEQYF. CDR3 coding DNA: TGTGCCAGCAGCACCTCCTCCCGGGCTAGCGGGGGGTTTGAGCAGTACTTC.

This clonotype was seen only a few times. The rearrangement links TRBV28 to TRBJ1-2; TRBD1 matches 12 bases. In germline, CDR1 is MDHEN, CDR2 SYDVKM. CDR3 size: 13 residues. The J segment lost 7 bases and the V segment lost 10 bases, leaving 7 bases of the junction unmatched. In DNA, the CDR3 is TGTGCCAACTCGGGACAGGGGGCCTTTGGCTACACCTTC. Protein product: CANSGQGAFGYTF.

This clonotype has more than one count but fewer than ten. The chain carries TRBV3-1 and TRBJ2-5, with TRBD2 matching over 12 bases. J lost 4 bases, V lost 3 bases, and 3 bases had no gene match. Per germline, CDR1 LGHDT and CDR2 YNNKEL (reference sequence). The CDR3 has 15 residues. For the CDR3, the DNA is TGTGCCAGCAGCCATAGGACTAGCGGGGCAGAGACCCAGTACTTC. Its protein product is CASSHRTSGAETQYF.